Only a few counts were recorded for the clone carrying this TCR beta chain. This CDR3 spans 13 amino acids. Between the trimmed V and J ends, which lost 10 bases and 10 bases, there was a span of 20 bases. Per germline, CDR1 LNHDA and CDR2 SQIVND (reference sequence). This sample was taken from a study of T cells after yellow fever vaccination. TCRdb reprocessed the 5' RACE reads with MiXCR, giving one entry per CDR3 protein. The sample lists 550,000 or so distinct CDR3 sequences, roughly 19% occurring once. This TCR came from a man aged 30-40 years who received the YFV17D yellow fever vaccine. Source: PBMCs, taken 15 days after the yellow fever booster vaccination. The chain carries TRBV19 and TRBJ2-1, with TRBD2 as a possible D gene (6 bases). The CDR3 loop is CATTGTPNREQFF. The CDR3 DNA is TGTGCCACTACCGGGACTCCCAACAGAGAGCAGTTCTTC.